This T cell receptor (beta chain) was profiled in a study of OX40 agonist ivuxolimab in advanced cancers. TCRdb's table, derived via immunoSEQ multiplex PCR, lists solely in-frame clones and lacks some. The repertoire holds approximately 49,000 clones, with roughly 79% as singletons. The clonotype originates from an adult with an advanced solid tumor such as melanoma, head and neck, liver or kidney cancer. This sample comprised CD4+ or CD8+ T cells sorted from blood, obtained in a trial of the OX40 agonist ivuxolimab.

DNA of the CDR3: TGTGCCAGCAGGGACTATCTGGCAGTCGGCTATGGCTACACCTTC. It codes for CASRDYLAVGYGYTF. V gene TRBV6-1 combines with J gene TRBJ1-2; D gene ambiguous. CDR3 length: 15 amino acids. V lost 6 bases and J lost 4, with 18 bases in between. CDR1 MNHNS and CDR2 SASEGT come from the germline V gene.